This T cell receptor beta chain was captured by sequencing in a study of metastatic and nonmetastatic thyroid tumors. Overall study results and limits: In blood and tumor, TCR beta diversity was reportedly significantly higher in malignant thyroid tumors than in benign nodules.

The sample holds a few counts of this clone. Its antigen is currently unknown. This may be a read error: a much more frequent sequence differs by one nucleotide. No conserved phenylalanine or tryptophan ends this CDR3, so it is likely a read error. The authors' processing: CDR3 differences across clinicopathological groups were used to build a distant-metastasis classifier for papillary thyroid cancer. TCRdb recomputed clones from the PCR reads via MiXCR. Clone size and V and J calls follow TCRdb, not the original study. The sample includes 10,000 to 13,000 clones, under 30% of them seen just once. The CDR3 loop spans 15 amino acids. The germline CDR1 and CDR2 sequences are MNHEY and SMNVEV (reference sequence). Trimming removed 5 bases from V and 6 bases from J, with 14 bases in between. Patients were all untreated before their thyroid surgery.

This clonotype was sampled from a male donor with papillary thyroid cancer or a benign thyroid nodule (not recorded which). Some clones in this sample may be carry-over from other donors' samples. Sequenced sample: tumor tissue. The gene calls are TRBV27 and TRBJ1-6; D not resolved. The CDR3 region is CASSPRRQGNSPLHS. In DNA form, the CDR3 reads TGTGCCAGCAGTCCCCGTAGACAAGGTAATTCACCCCTCCACTCT.